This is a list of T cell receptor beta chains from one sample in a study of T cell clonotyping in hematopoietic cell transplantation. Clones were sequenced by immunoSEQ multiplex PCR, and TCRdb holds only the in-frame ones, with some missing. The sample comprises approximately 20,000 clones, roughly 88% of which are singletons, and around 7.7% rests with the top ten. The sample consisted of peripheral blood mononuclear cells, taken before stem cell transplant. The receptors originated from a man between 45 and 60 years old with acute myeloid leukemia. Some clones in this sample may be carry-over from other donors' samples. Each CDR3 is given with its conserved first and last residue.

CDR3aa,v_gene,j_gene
CASSLVGSNYGYTF,TRBV7-9,TRBJ1-2
CASSYPPGQGNYEQYF,TRBV6-5,TRBJ2-7
CASSLKGFGEKLFF,TRBV5-4,TRBJ1-4
CASSPTGTGSEQYF,TRBV27,TRBJ2-7
CASSVAGTGAYGYTF,TRBV9,TRBJ1-2
CASSMQTGATNEKLFF,TRBV19,TRBJ1-4
CASSSVILQFDEQYF,TRBV11-2,TRBJ2-7
CASSLAGEETTNEKLFF,TRBV7-8,TRBJ1-4
CAGQTGGAGELFF,TRBV7-2,TRBJ2-2
CASSPWVGKPQHF,TRBV6-5,TRBJ1-5
CAWSVRGIPYEQYF,TRBV30,TRBJ2-7
CASSFWGGNGNEQFF,TRBV5-6,TRBJ2-1
CAWTPRTGGTEAFF,TRBV30,TRBJ1-1
CSVSPGGWDTQYF,TRBV29-1,TRBJ2-3
CASSFLTSGEQFF,TRBV7-9,TRBJ2-1
CASSESGRQGFGNTIYF,TRBV25-1,TRBJ1-3
CAWSVRQDNSPLHF,TRBV30,TRBJ1-6
CASSEGQGQNTQYF,TRBV2,TRBJ2-3
CASSPAGKHGYTF,TRBV19,TRBJ1-2
CASSLNNNSPLHF,TRBV7-9,TRBJ1-6
CASSQEVTQAYEQYF,TRBV4-2,TRBJ2-7
CASSEVDSTDTQYF,TRBV10-1,TRBJ2-3
CASSIAGLAGGSSYNEQFF,TRBV19,TRBJ2-1
CASSIGGPSNNSPLHF,TRBV19,TRBJ1-6
CASSLAPTGGLNTEAFF,TRBV5-1,TRBJ1-1
CASSLEVNEQYF,TRBV5-6,TRBJ2-7